This record concerns one T cell receptor beta chain sequence. From germline, CDR1 is SNHLY and CDR2 FYNNEI. There are 14 residues in the CDR3. J gave up 5 bases and V 6 bases, and 4 bases lay outside the gene matches. Using a J-beta primer mix together with a sample-barcoded 5' primer, a second PCR was run for roughly 6 to 11 cycles. Individual samples furnished no less than 2.5 million CDR3-containing paired-end reads apiece. TCRdb independently ran MiXCR on the 5' RACE reads; one entry per CDR3 protein. The sample yields roughly 680,000 distinct CDR3 sequences, approximately 52% seen once. This sample is part of a study of blood T cells in healthy people across ages.

The chain combines TRBV2 with TRBJ1-5, with 10 bases matching TRBD1. The specimen sequenced was blood. The sequence was collected from a woman at least 80 years old in good health. CDR3 DNA sequence: TGTGCCAGCAGATACGGGACAGGGGATCAGCCCCAGCATTTT. This codes for CASRYGTGDQPQHF.